This T cell receptor beta chain was sequenced in a study of blood T cell repertoires in COVID-19. In the study overall: Researchers got acute and convalescent COVID-19 samples from the United States, Italy and Spain.

In germline, CDR1 is WSHSY, CDR2 SAAADI. The CDR3 runs to 17 residues. The ends were cut back, 2 bases at V and 1 base at J, with 14 bases in the middle. TCRdb's copy holds only in-frame clones and misses some; the assay was immunoSEQ multiplex PCR. The data show 80,000 or so clones, about 88% seen once. This clone appeared a single time. The source material was peripheral blood. The receptor's source is a human donor in a cohort sampled during active COVID-19. The chain combines TRBV10-2 with TRBJ1-4; D unclear. CDR3 sequence reads: CASSETGRWITNEKLFF. The CDR3 coding sequence is TGCGCCAGCAGTGAGACGGGGAGATGGATAACTAATGAAAAACTGTTTTTT.